These 5 T cell receptor beta chains were sequenced from one sample in a study of human T cells and chemical hapten exposure. Time point specified: pre-sensitization, week 0. Treatment of the sample: therapeutic diphenylcyclopropenone sensitization with weekly scalp DPC. TCRdb called the RACE reads again in MiXCR, with one record for every CDR3 protein. The table shows under 300,000 distinct CDR3 sequences, with approximately 8.4% occurring only once. The sample in question was whole blood, obtained in connection with sensitization to the hapten diphenylcyclopropenone (DPC). The receptors stem from a middle-aged woman with alopecia areata. Some clones in this sample may be carry-over from other donors' samples.

This clonotype has more than one count but fewer than ten. The chain uses TRBV5-1 and TRBJ2-3, with D possibly matching TRBD2 (6 bases). The germline CDR1 and CDR2 sequences are SGHRS and YFSETQ. This CDR3 is 15 amino acids long. Trimming shortened V by 2 bases and J by 4 bases, and 14 bases separated the two germline ends. In DNA form, the CDR3 reads TGCGCCAGCAGCTTCGCGGGGAAGTTGGCAGATACGCAGTATTTT. This gives the protein CASSFAGKLADTQYF. Complete variable domain (other parts from reference TRBV5-1 and TRBJ2-3): KAGVTQTPRYLIKTRGQQVTLSCSPISGHRSVSWYQQTPGQGLQFLFEYFSETQRNKGNFPGRFSGRQFSNSRSEMNVSTLELGDSALYLCASSFAGKLADTQYFGPGTRLTVL.

Details on this clonotype: The conserved phenylalanine or tryptophan is not found at the CDR3 terminus, so this likely reflects a read error. It is unclear where the CDR3 begins or ends on the DNA, so no DNA is shown, and the CDR3 is as TCRdb lists it. The chain has TRBV2 and TRBJ1-1; the D call in the table, TRBD1, was not verified against the DNA. The CDR3 sequence runs 12 residues, both termini included. In germline, CDR1 is SNHLY, CDR2 FYNNEI. The CDR3 sequence is CASSEAAGQKIS.

This clonotype came up a few times. The chain joins TRBV10-3 to TRBJ1-4, with D tentatively TRBD1 (5 bases). The CDR3 has 16 residues. The germline V and J ends were trimmed by 4 bases and 0 bases, with 12 bases remaining between them. In germline, CDR1 is ENHRY, CDR2 SYGVKD. The CDR3 DNA reads as TGTGCCATCAGTGTAGGGACCCTTGCAACTAATGAAAAACTGTTTTTT. It is translated as CAISVGTLATNEKLFF.

About this clonotype itself: In this CDR3 the conserved last residue, phenylalanine or tryptophan, is missing, so a read error is likely. V gene TRBV7-8 combines with J gene TRBJ2-3; D may be TRBD2 (5 bases). Germline lookup yields CDR1 SGHVS and CDR2 FQNEAQ. The CDR3 contains 12 residues. The ends were cut back, 2 bases at V and 6 bases at J, with 6 bases in the middle. CDR3 amino acids: CASSLSSDTQYY. CDR3 in DNA: TGTGCCAGCAGCTTATCTAGCGATACGCAGTATTAT.

This clonotype was recorded many times. This chain links TRBV4-3 with TRBJ2-5, with D perhaps assigned TRBD1 or TRBD2 (5 bases each). V was cut by 6 bases and J by 2 bases, with 16 bases left in between. Germline V gives CDR1 LGHNA, CDR2 YSLEER. The CDR3 spans 15 residues. CDR3 sequence (DNA): TGCGCCAGCAGTCCCCTCGGGACCACACAAGAGACCCAGTACTTC. Translation: CASSPLGTTQETQYF.